Listed here are 5 T cell receptor beta chains from one sample, sequenced in a study of post-analysis software for immune sequencing data. Study-wide findings and caveats: TRBV5-6, TRBV5-1 and TRBV20-1 belonged to a set of roughly five TRBV segments that were more frequent in patients than controls.

Unique molecular identifiers were carried by the TCR beta cDNA libraries. TCRdb re-derived calls from the PCR reads in MiXCR, one entry per CDR3 protein. The sample yields more than 500,000 distinct CDR3 sequences, around a third seen once. Antigens of these TCRs are unknown. Sequenced input: blood. Receptors were obtained from a girl younger than 18 with multiple sclerosis.

Comment on this clonotype: This may arise from a read error, as a much more abundant clone is one base away. V gene TRBV6-5 combines with J gene TRBJ1-4, with TRBD1 identical over 9 bases. The CDR3 is 14 residues long. The germline gives CDR1 MNHEY, CDR2 SVGAGI. CDR3 sequence: CASSSGTGNEKRFF. CDR3 bases: TGTGCCAGCAGTTCCGGGACAGGGAATGAAAAACGGTTTTTT.

This chain uses TRBV5-6 with TRBJ2-5, with TRBD2 identical over 8 bases. The end of the DNA fits TRBJ2-7 better, so the J call may be wrong. Germline V gene data show CDR1 as SGHDT and CDR2 as YYEEEE. The CDR3 has 14 amino acids. The CDR3 loop reads CASSRGLAFNEQYF. In DNA, the CDR3 is TGTGCCAGCAGCCGAGGACTAGCTTTCAACGAGCAGTACTTC.

The sample holds a few counts of this clonotype. This rearrangement joins TRBV10-3 to TRBJ2-3; D gene ambiguous. The CDR3 covers 11 residues. From germline, CDR1 is ENHRY and CDR2 SYGVKD. V was trimmed by 9 bases and J by 5 bases, leaving 9 bases between them. The CDR3 reads CAITVGDTQYF. The CDR3 nucleotides read TGTGCCATAACAGTAGGAGATACGCAGTATTTT.

The rearrangement links TRBV20-1 to TRBJ2-5; TRBD1 is a possible D gene (5 bases). The CDR3 extends over 16 amino acids. Looked up from germline, CDR1 is DFQATT and CDR2 is SNEGSKA (reference sequence). V lost 0 bases to trimming and J lost 3 bases, with 17 bases between them. CDR3 in amino acids: CSARDSRAGWKETQYF. The CDR3 DNA reads as TGCAGTGCTAGAGATTCCAGGGCAGGGTGGAAAGAGACCCAGTACTTC.

Only a few counts were recorded for this clonotype. V and J are TRBV5-6 and TRBJ2-3; no clear D gene. There are 15 residues in the CDR3. Germline-derived CDR1 and CDR2 are SGHDT and YYEEEE. V dropped 6 bases and J dropped 4 bases, with 18 bases sitting between them. The CDR3 coding sequence is TGTGCCAGCACCCTCGCCGCAGAAGGTGCAGATACGCAGTATTTT. It is translated as CASTLAAEGADTQYF.